The subject of this entry is one T cell receptor (beta chain). The record originates from a study of CD8 T cells in Susac syndrome. The CDR3 extends over 12 amino acids. Trimming removed 5 bases at V and 11 bases at J, with 15 bases between. The germline gives CDR1 SGHTA, CDR2 FQGNSA. After extraction with the RNeasy kit, roughly 0.5 to 1 ug of the RNA was reverse transcribed using random hexamers. MiXCR, applied by TCRdb to the immunoSEQ multiplex PCR reads, yields one record per CDR3 protein. The sample has about 200,000 distinct CDR3 sequences; 85% to 95% are singletons. Sequencing input: CD4+ T cells from PBMCs. The sequence was obtained from a human donor in good health. This chain links TRBV7-2 with TRBJ2-5; D remains ambiguous. The CDR3 nucleotides are TGTGCCAGCAGCGCTCTATTGGACGCTCAGTACTTC. Its protein product is CASSALLDAQYF.